The clone carrying this T cell receptor (beta chain) was seen many times. Assembly of TCR beta libraries relied on iRepertoire HTBI primers together with Arm-PCR of CDR3 regions. TCRdb analysed the multiplex PCR reads with MiXCR anew, one entry per CDR3 protein. The data contain 430,000 or so distinct CDR3 sequences, about 21% of them singletons. V lost 0 bases, J lost 3 bases, and 5 bases stayed unmatched. Germline V gene data show CDR1 as LNHNV and CDR2 as YYDKDF (reference sequence). The CDR3 totals 16 residues. The sample comes from a study of regulatory T cells in long-lasting Graves disease. Time point reported: persistent/refractory GD, antithyroid drugs over 5 years with positive TRAb. The authors made the TCR library using RNA they extracted from PBMCs.

The sample in question was peripheral blood mononuclear cells (PBMCs), obtained when the disease was refractory, from a patient treated with antithyroid drugs. The receptor's source is a female donor with Graves disease. The gene calls are TRBV15 and TRBJ2-5; 9 bases line up with TRBD2. CDR3 residues: CATSRDEASGKETQYF. CDR3 DNA sequence: TGTGCCACCAGCAGAGATGAGGCTAGCGGGAAAGAGACCCAGTACTTC. Variable domain in full (rest from reference TRBV15 and TRBJ2-5): DAMVIQNPRYQVTQFGKPVTLSCSQTLNHNVMYWYQQKSSQAPKLLFHYYDKDFNNEADTPDNFQSRRPNTSFCFLDIRSPGLGDTAMYLCATSRDEASGKETQYFGPGTRLLVL.